This TCR beta chain came from a study of shared T cell receptors in the human thymus. Sequencing used immunoSEQ multiplex PCR; TCRdb keeps in-frame clones, though not all of them. Of 55,000 to 75,000 clones listed, roughly 95% are singletons. CDR1 and CDR2 (germline): SGHTA, FQGNSA. The CDR3 is 16 residues long. J was trimmed by 4 bases and V by 7 bases; bases with no gene match: 12. The genes are TRBV7-2 and TRBJ2-1, with 8 bases fitting TRBD1. Sequences were obtained from thymocytes. This sequence was found in a human donor. CDR3 sequence reads: CASTLGDRWTYNEQFF. CDR3 DNA sequence: TGTGCCAGCACATTAGGGGACAGGTGGACTTACAATGAGCAGTTCTTC.